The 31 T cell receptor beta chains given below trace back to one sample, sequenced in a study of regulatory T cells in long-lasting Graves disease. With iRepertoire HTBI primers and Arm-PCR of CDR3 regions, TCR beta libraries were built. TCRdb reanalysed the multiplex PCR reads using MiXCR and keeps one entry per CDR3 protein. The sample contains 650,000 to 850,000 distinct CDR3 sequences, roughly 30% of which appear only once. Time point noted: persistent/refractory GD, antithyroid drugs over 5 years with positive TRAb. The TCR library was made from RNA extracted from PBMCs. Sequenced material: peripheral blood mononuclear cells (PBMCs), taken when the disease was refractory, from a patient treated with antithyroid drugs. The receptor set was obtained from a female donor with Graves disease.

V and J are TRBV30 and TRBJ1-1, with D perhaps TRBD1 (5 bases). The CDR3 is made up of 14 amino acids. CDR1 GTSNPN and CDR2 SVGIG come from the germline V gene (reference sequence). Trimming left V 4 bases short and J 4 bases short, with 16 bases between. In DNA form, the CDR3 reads TGTGCCTGGACAGGGACCGGTCGGGGCACTGAAGCTTTCTTT. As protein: CAWTGTGRGTEAFF.

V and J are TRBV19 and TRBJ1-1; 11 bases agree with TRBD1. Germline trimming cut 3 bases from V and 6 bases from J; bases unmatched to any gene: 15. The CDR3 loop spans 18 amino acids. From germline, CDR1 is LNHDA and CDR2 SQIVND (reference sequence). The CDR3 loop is CASSILRGGQGVAAEAFF. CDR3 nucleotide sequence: TGTGCCAGTAGTATTCTCCGAGGGGGACAGGGGGTTGCGGCTGAAGCTTTCTTT. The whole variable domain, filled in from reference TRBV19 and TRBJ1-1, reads DGGITQSPKYLFRKEGQNVTLSCEQNLNHDAMYWYRQDPGQGLRLIYYSQIVNDFQKGDIAEGYSVSREKKESFPLTVTSAQKNPTAFYLCASSILRGGQGVAAEAFFGQGTRLTVV.

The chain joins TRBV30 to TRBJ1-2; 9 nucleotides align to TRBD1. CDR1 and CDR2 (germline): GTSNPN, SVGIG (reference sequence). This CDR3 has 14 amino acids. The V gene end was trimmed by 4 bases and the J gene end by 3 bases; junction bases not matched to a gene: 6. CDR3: CAWTGTGMDYGYTF. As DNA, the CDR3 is TGTGCCTGGACCGGGACAGGGATGGACTATGGCTACACCTTC. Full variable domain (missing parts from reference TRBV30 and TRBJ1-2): SQTIHQWPATLVQPVGSPLSLECTVEGTSNPNLYWYRQAAGRGLQLLFYSVGIGQISSEVPQNLSASRPQDRQFILSSKKLLLSDSGFYLCAWTGTGMDYGYTFGSGTRLTVV.

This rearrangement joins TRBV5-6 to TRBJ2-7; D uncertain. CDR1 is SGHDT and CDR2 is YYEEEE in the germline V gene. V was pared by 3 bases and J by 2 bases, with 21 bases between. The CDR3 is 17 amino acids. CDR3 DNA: TGTGCCAGCAGCTCAACCTACCAGACTTACCCTCCCTACGAGCAGTACTTC. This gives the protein CASSSTYQTYPPYEQYF.

The CDR3 nucleotides are TGTGCCAGCGCCCCGACCCGGGACCAGAACACCGGGGAGCTGTTTTTT. Protein sequence: CASAPTRDQNTGELFF. The chain employs TRBV6-1 and TRBJ2-2; D may match TRBD1 or TRBD2 (5 bases each). Germline CDR1 MNHNS, CDR2 SASEGT. The ends were cut back, 8 bases at V and 1 base at J, with 17 bases in the middle. This CDR3 contains 16 residues.

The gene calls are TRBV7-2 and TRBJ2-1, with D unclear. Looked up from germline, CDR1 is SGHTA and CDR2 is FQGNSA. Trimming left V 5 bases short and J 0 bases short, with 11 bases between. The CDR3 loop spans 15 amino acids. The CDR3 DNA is TGTGCCAGCAGCCTTGCGGATAGCTCCTACAATGAGCAGTTCTTC. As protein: CASSLADSSYNEQFF.

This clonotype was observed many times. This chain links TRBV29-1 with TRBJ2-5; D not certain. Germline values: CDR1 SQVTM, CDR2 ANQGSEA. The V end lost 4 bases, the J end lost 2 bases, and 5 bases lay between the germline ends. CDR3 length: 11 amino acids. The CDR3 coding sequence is TGCAGCGTTGCCGCACAAGAGACCCAGTACTTC. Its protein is CSVAAQETQYF.

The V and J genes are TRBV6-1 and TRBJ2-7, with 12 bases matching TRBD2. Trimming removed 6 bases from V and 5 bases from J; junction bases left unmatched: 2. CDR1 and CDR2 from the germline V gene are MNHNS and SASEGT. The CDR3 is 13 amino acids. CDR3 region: CASRTSGRHEQYF. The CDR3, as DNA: TGTGCCAGCAGGACTAGCGGGAGACACGAGCAGTACTTC.

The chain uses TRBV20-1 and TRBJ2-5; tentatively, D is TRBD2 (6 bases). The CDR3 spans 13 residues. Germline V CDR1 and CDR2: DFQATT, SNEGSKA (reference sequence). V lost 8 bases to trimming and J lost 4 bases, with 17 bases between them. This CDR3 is CSTTAGSRETQYF. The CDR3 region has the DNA TGCAGTACGACTGCGGGGTCGCGAGAGACCCAGTACTTC.

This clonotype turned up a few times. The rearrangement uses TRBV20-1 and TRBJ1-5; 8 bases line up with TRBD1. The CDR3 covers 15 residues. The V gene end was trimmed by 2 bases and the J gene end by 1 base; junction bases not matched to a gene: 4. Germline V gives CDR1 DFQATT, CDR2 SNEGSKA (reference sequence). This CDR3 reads CSARHRTGSNQPQHF. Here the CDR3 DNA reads TGCAGTGCTAGACACCGGACAGGGAGCAATCAGCCCCAGCATTTT.

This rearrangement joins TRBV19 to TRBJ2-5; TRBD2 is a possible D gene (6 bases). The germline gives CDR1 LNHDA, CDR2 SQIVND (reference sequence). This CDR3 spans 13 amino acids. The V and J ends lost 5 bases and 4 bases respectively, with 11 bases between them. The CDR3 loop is CASSQSGRETQYF. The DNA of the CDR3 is TGTGCCAGTAGTCAGTCCGGGAGAGAGACCCAGTACTTC.

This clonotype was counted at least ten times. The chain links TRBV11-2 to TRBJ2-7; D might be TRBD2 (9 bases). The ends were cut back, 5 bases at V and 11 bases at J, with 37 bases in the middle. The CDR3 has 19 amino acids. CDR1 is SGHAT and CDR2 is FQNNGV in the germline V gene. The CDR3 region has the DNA TGTGCCAGCAGCCCCCCGCCGGGACAGGATAACATCTACGAGCGGGAGGAGTACTTC. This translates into CASSPPPGQDNIYEREEYF.

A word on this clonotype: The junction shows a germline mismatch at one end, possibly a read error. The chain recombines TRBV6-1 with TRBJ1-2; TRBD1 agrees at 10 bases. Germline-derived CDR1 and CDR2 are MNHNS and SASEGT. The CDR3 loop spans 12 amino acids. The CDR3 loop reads CASSRTGGGCTF. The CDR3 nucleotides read TGTGCCAGTAGTAGGACAGGGGGTGGCTGCACCTTC.

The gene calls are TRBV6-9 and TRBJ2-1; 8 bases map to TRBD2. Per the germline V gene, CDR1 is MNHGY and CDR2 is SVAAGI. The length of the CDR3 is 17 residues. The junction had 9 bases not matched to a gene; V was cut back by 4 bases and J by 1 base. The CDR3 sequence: CASSSRSGMGSYNEQFF. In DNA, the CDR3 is TGTGCCAGCAGTTCCCGTAGCGGGATGGGGTCCTACAATGAGCAGTTCTTC.

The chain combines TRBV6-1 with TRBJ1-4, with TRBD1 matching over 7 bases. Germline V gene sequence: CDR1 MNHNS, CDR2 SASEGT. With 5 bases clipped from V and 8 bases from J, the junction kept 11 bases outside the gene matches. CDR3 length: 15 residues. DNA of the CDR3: TGTGCCAGCAGTCCCCGGGACAGCAGGGGGGAAAAACTGTTTTTT. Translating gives CASSPRDSRGEKLFF.

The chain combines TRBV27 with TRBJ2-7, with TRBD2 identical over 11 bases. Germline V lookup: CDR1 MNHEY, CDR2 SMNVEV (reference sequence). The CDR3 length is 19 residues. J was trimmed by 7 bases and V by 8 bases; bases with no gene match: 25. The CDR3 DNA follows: TGTGCCAGCGGACCGCTTGGACTAGCGGGTGGCCGACTAGTTCGGGAGCAGTACTTC. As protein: CASGPLGLAGGRLVREQYF.

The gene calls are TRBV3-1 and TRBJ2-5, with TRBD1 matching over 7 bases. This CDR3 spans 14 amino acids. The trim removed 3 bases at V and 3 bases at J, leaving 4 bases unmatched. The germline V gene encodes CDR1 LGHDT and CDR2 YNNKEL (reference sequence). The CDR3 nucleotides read TGTGCCAGCAGCCACCTAGGACAGGAAGAGACCCAGTACTTC. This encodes CASSHLGQEETQYF.

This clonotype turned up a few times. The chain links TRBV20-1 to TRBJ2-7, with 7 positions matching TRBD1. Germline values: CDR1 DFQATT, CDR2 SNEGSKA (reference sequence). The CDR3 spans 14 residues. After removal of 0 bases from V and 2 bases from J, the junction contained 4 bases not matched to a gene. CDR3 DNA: TGCAGTGCTAGAGATTGGGGACAGACCTACGAGCAGTACTTC. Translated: CSARDWGQTYEQYF.

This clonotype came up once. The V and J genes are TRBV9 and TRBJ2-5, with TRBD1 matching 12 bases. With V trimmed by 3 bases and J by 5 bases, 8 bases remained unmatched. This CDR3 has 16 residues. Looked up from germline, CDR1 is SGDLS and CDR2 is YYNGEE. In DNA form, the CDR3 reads TGTGCCAGCAGCGATCCGGGACAGGGGGCGGCGGAGACCCAGTACTTC. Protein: CASSDPGQGAAETQYF.

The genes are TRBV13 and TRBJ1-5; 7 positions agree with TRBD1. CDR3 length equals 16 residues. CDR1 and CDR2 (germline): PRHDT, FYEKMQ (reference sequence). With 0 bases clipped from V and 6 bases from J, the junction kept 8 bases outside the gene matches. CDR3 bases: TGTGCCAGCAGCTTAGGCCCGGGACAGTATCGTCAGCCCCAGCATTTT. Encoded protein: CASSLGPGQYRQPQHF. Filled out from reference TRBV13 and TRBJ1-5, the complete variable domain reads AAGVIQSPRHLIKEKRETATLKCYPIPRHDTVYWYQQGPGQDPQFLISFYEKMQSDKGSIPDRFSAQQFSDYHSELNMSSLELGDSALYFCASSLGPGQYRQPQHFGDGTRLSIL.

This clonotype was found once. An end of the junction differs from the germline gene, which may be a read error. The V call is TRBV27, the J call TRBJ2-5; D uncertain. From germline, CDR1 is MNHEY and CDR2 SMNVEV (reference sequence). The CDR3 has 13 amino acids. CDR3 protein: CASSLFGQETRYF. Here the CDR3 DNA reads TGTGCCAGCAGTTTATTTGGTCAAGAGACCCGGTACTTC.

CDR3 coding DNA: TGTGCCAGCAGCTCCATGGCCGATGGCTACACCTTC. This encodes CASSSMADGYTF. The V call is TRBV7-9, the J call TRBJ1-2; D is ambiguous. The CDR3 spans 12 residues. V was shortened by 4 bases and J by 6 bases, with 9 bases between the two germline ends. Germline values: CDR1 SEHNR, CDR2 FQNEAQ (reference sequence).

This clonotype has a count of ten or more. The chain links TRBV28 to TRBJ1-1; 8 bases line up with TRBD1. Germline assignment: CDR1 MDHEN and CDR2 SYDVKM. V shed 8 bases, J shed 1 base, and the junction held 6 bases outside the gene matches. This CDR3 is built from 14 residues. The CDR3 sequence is CASDRGPRNTEAFF. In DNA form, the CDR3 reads TGTGCCAGCGACAGGGGCCCCAGGAACACTGAAGCTTTCTTT.

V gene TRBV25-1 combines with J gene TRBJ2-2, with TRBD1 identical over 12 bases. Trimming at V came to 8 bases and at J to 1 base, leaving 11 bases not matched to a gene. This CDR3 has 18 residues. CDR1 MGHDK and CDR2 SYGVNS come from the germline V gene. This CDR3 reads CASPSRDRGLGNTGELFF. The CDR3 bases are TGTGCCAGCCCTAGCCGGGACAGGGGGCTTGGGAACACCGGGGAGCTGTTTTTT.

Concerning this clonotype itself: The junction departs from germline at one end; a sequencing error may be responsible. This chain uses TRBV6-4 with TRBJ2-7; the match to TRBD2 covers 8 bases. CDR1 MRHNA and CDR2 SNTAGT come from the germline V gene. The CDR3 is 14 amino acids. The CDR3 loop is CASSYSGTSLEQYF. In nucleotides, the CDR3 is TGTGCCAGCAGTTACTCGGGGACTAGTCTCGAGCAGTACTTC.

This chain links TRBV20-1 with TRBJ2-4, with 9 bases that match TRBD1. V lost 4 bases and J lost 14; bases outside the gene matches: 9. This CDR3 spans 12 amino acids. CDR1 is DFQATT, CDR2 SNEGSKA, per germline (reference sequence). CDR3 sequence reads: CSAKQLRDREYF. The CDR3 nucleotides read TGCAGTGCTAAACAACTCCGGGACAGGGAGTACTTC.

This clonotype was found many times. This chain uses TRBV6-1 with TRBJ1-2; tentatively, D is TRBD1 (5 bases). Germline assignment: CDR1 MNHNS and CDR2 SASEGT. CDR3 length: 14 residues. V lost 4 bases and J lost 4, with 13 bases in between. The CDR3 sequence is CASSVDRAVYGYTF. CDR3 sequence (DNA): TGTGCCAGCAGTGTTGACAGAGCCGTCTATGGCTACACCTTC.

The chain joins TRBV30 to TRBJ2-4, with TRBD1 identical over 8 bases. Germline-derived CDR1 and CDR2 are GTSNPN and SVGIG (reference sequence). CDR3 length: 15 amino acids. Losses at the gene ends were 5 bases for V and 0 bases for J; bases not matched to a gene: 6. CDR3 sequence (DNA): TGTGCCTGGGCGGACAGGGCCGTAGCCAAAAACATTCAGTACTTC. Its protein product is CAWADRAVAKNIQYF.

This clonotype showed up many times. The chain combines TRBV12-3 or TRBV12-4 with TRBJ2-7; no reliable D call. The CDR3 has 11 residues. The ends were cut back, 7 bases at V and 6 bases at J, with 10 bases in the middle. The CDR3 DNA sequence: TGTGCCAGCACGAACACCGTCGAGCAGTACTTC. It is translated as CASTNTVEQYF.

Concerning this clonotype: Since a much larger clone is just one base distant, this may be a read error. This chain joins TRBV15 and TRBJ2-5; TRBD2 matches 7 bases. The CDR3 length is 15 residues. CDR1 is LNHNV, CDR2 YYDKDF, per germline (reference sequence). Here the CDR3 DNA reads TGTGCCACCAGCAGGGGGGACTACGCTCAAGGGACCCAGTACTTC. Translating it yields CATSRGDYAQGTQYF.

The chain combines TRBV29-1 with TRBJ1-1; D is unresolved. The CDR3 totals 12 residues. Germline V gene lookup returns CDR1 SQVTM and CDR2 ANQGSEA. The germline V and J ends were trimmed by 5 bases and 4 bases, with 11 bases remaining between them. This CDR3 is CSVIIRATEAFF. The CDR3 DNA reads TGCAGCGTTATAATCCGGGCCACTGAAGCTTTCTTT.